This TCR beta chain comes out of a study of radiotherapy plus CTLA-4 blockade in lung cancer (dated by TCRdb to 2016 to 2019). A note on the overall study: Among the enrolled patients, about 19% had an objective response, and about 31% reached disease control.

Libraries were built with the immunoSEQ multiplex PCR assay. TCRdb carries this immuneACCESS record with in-frame sequences only. Its versions omit some clonotypes, under half of them owing to an unresolved V gene in the studies checked, with the rest unexplained. The sample table lists approximately 99,000 clones, about 90% of them with a count of one. The ten largest account for approximately 5% of the sample. V trim: 6 bases; J trim: 6 bases; unmatched bases: 8. From a lookup of the germline V gene, CDR1 and CDR2 are ENHRY and SYGVKD. The CDR3, from cysteine to phenylalanine, totals 14 residues. The read is trimmed to its CDR3 DNA, 42 bases read in frame from base 1. Results and caveats for the whole study, not just this receptor: The strongest predictors of response, as reported, were early dynamic changes in blood T cell clones along with a rise in serum interferon-beta after radiation. TCR clones derived from tumors expanded in peripheral blood after treatment with radiotherapy and ipilimumab.

Remarks on this clone: What this receptor recognizes is not known. The record has no base qualities; no much larger clone is one base away.

Focal radiation therapy combined with CTLA-4 blockade (ipilimumab) was tested in patients with chemo-refractory metastatic non-small-cell lung cancer. The chain links TRBV10-3 with TRBJ2-3, with 8 central nucleotides matching TRBD1. Sequencing used peripheral blood, obtained from a patient treated with radiotherapy plus ipilimumab. The source of this sequence is a human donor with non-small cell lung cancer that progressed on radiotherapy plus ipilimumab. The CDR3 sequence is CAIRRTGKRDTQYF. The DNA sequence is as follows: TGTGCCATCAGGAGGACAGGGAAGAGGGATACGCAGTATTTT.